These 17 T cell receptor beta chains originate from one sample sequenced in a study of neurological immune-mediated disorders. MiXCR, applied by TCRdb to the 5' RACE reads, yields one record per CDR3 protein. This table has under 85,000 distinct CDR3 sequences, roughly 4.9% appearing once. The specimen was PBMCs. Source of these receptors: a human donor with multiple sclerosis. The donor label of this sample is uncertain.

This clonotype was observed at least ten times. The chain recombines TRBV5-1 with TRBJ2-3; D gene unclear. The CDR3 spans 15 residues. With 4 bases removed from V and 0 bases from J, the gap between germline ends came to 12 bases. Germline values: CDR1 SGHRS, CDR2 YFSETQ. The DNA for the CDR3 is TGCGCCAGCAGCAACGACCCAACTAGCACAGATACGCAGTATTTT. It specifies CASSNDPTSTDTQYF.

This clonotype has ten or more counts. The rearrangement links TRBV5-1 to TRBJ2-1; TRBD2 agrees at 8 bases. This CDR3 has 13 residues. In germline, CDR1 is SGHRS, CDR2 YFSETQ. The ends lost 0 bases at V and 13 bases at J; junction bases unmatched: 6. CDR3 nucleotide sequence: TGCGCCAGCAGCTTGGAGACGGGGGGGCTTCAGTTCTTC. It encodes CASSLETGGLQFF.

This clonotype was recorded at least ten times. This chain uses TRBV5-1 with TRBJ2-2; maybe TRBD2 (5 bases). Germline V gene lookup returns CDR1 SGHRS and CDR2 YFSETQ. This CDR3 region has 15 residues. V was cut by 0 bases and J by 0 bases, with 6 bases left in between. The CDR3 is CASSLGSANTGELFF. The DNA for the CDR3 is TGCGCCAGCAGCTTGGGTAGCGCGAACACCGGGGAGCTGTTTTTT.

This clonotype has a count of ten or more. The CDR3 DNA sequence: TGTGCCAGCAGCCTACCCGGGACAGGGGGCCACGAGCAGTACTTC. Encoded protein: CASSLPGTGGHEQYF. This rearrangement joins TRBV7-6 to TRBJ2-7, with 12 nucleotides matching TRBD1. The V gene end was trimmed by 5 bases and the J gene end by 5 bases; junction bases not matched to a gene: 7. The length of the CDR3 is 15 residues. From germline, CDR1 is SGHVS and CDR2 FNYEAQ.

This clonotype was seen more than once but under ten times. The chain links TRBV5-6 to TRBJ2-7, with 10 bases identical to TRBD1. The CDR3 has 15 residues. The V gene end was trimmed by 1 base and the J gene end by 7 bases; junction bases not matched to a gene: 8. The germline CDR1 and CDR2 sequences are SGHDT and YYEEEE. CDR3 in DNA: TGTGCCAGCAGCTTGATGACAGGGGGCCAATGGGAGCAGTACTTC. Its translation is CASSLMTGGQWEQYF.

This clonotype has at least ten counts. The chain couples TRBV6-5 to TRBJ2-7; D is unresolved. This CDR3 is built from 14 residues. Trimming took off 6 bases at V and 0 bases at J, with 12 bases between the two ends. CDR1 and CDR2 from the germline V gene are MNHEY and SVGAGI. The CDR3 region is CASRRDGLSYEQYF. The CDR3 DNA reads TGTGCCAGCAGACGCGACGGTCTCTCCTACGAGCAGTACTTC.

This clonotype was observed many times. The chain couples TRBV12-3 or TRBV12-4 to TRBJ1-4; TRBD1 is a possible D gene (5 bases). Trimming took off 6 bases at V and 4 bases at J, with 15 bases between the two ends. The CDR3 extends over 15 amino acids. The CDR3 loop reads CASSPRAGLNEKLFF. DNA for the CDR3: TGTGCCAGCAGCCCGAGGGCAGGGCTTAATGAAAAACTGTTTTTT.

Sample share makes this clonotype medium-sized. The chain is built from TRBV10-3 and TRBJ2-2, with 10 bases identical to TRBD2. V shed 5 bases, J shed 1 base, and the junction held 1 base outside the gene matches. CDR1 and CDR2 from the germline V gene are ENHRY and SYGVKD. This CDR3 comprises 15 residues. CDR3 DNA sequence: TGTGCCATCAGTAGGACTAGCGGGAACACCGGGGAGCTGTTTTTT. This gives the protein CAISRTSGNTGELFF.

This clonotype was observed many times. The genes are TRBV20-1 and TRBJ2-7; D is unresolved. From germline, CDR1 is DFQATT and CDR2 SNEGSKA (reference sequence). V was clipped by 0 bases and J by 2 bases, with 8 bases between them. The CDR3 runs 13 residues. CDR3 DNA sequence: TGCAGTGCTAGAGATCCGGGTACCTACGAGCAGTACTTC. It yields the protein CSARDPGTYEQYF.

This clonotype was recorded at least ten times. This chain connects TRBV5-1 to TRBJ1-1; 9 nucleotides align to TRBD1. Germline trimming cut 0 bases from V and 0 bases from J; bases unmatched to any gene: 3. CDR1 is SGHRS and CDR2 is YFSETQ in the germline V gene. The CDR3 spans 16 residues. In nucleotides, the CDR3 is TGCGCCAGCAGCTTGGCACAGGGGGCCCTGAACACTGAAGCTTTCTTT. This codes for CASSLAQGALNTEAFF.

The rearrangement joins TRBV5-1 to TRBJ2-5; TRBD1 aligns across 7 bases. The V gene's germline CDR1 is SGHRS and CDR2 YFSETQ. V trimming: 4 bases; J trimming: 10 bases; junction bases outside the gene matches: 16. The CDR3 is made up of 15 amino acids. In DNA, the CDR3 is TGCGCCAGCAGCGACGGGACAGCGTTGGGTCAGAGCCAGTACTTC. Its protein product is CASSDGTALGQSQYF. Filled out from reference TRBV5-1 and TRBJ2-5, the complete variable domain reads KAGVTQTPRYLIKTRGQQVTLSCSPISGHRSVSWYQQTPGQGLQFLFEYFSETQRNKGNFPGRFSGRQFSNSRSEMNVSTLELGDSALYLCASSDGTALGQSQYFGPGTRLLVL.

This clonotype was recorded at least ten times. V and J are TRBV20-1 and TRBJ2-3, with D uncertain. The germline V gene has CDR1 DFQATT and CDR2 SNEGSKA (reference sequence). V lost 0 bases and J 4 bases, leaving 11 bases between the germline ends. The CDR3 is 14 residues long. The CDR3 here is CSAREDGAADTQYF. As DNA, the CDR3 is TGCAGTGCTAGAGAAGATGGAGCCGCAGATACGCAGTATTTT.

There are many counts of this clonotype. The J gene is TRBJ1-5, the V gene TRBV12-3 or TRBV12-4; TRBD1 matches at 7 bases. J gave up 4 bases and V 5 bases, and 2 bases lay outside the gene matches. The CDR3 has 13 residues. In DNA, the CDR3 is TGTGCCAGCAGTAGACAGGGAAATCAGCCCCAGCATTTT. Residues: CASSRQGNQPQHF.

This clonotype was seen at least ten times. The chain employs TRBV29-1 and TRBJ2-3; D perhaps matches TRBD1 (6 bases). V dropped 6 bases and J dropped 7 bases, with 20 bases sitting between them. The CDR3 is 14 amino acids. The germline gives CDR1 SQVTM, CDR2 ANQGSEA. The CDR3 reads CSVRDTLITNTQYF. The CDR3 nucleotides are TGCAGCGTCCGGGACACCCTTATTACGAATACGCAGTATTTT.

This clonotype has ten or more counts. This chain joins TRBV5-5 and TRBJ1-2; 8 nucleotides agree with TRBD1. The J segment lost 4 bases and the V segment lost 4 bases, leaving 6 bases of the junction unmatched. This CDR3 spans 14 amino acids. Germline V lookup: CDR1 SGHKS, CDR2 YYEKEE (reference sequence). The chain's CDR3 is CASSATGEGYGYTF. Written as DNA, the CDR3 is TGTGCCAGCAGCGCGACAGGGGAGGGCTATGGCTACACCTTC.

This clonotype was counted at least ten times. Here the CDR3 DNA reads TGTGCCAGCAGTCTCAGGGAATTAAGTCCCTACGAGCAGTACTTC. This encodes CASSLRELSPYEQYF. The genes are TRBV6-5 and TRBJ2-7, with D possibly matching TRBD1 (5 bases). Trimming removed 5 bases from V and 2 bases from J, with 16 bases in between. CDR3 length: 15 residues. The V gene's germline CDR1 is MNHEY and CDR2 SVGAGI.

The rearrangement joins TRBV3-1 to TRBJ2-7; D unclear. Looked up from germline, CDR1 is LGHDT and CDR2 is YNNKEL (reference sequence). The CDR3 loop spans 15 amino acids. The V gene lost 4 bases and the J gene lost 3 bases, with 16 bases spanning the gap. The CDR3 region has the DNA TGTGCCAGCAGCCTGAGAGGTACCGCCCTCTACGAGCAGTACTTC. Translation gives CASSLRGTALYEQYF.